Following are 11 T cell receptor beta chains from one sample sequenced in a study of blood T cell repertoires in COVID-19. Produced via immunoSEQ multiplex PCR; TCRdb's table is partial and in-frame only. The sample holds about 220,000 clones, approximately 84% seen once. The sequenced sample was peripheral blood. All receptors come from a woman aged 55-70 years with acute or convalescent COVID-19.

CDR3 sequence reads: CASSLTPLAEVNEQFF. Written as DNA, the CDR3 is TGTGCCAGCAGCTTAACCCCCTTAGCAGAGGTAAATGAGCAGTTCTTC. The chain joins TRBV7-2 to TRBJ2-1, with D unresolved. CDR3 length equals 16 residues. V was trimmed by 2 bases and J by 7 bases, leaving 18 bases between them. CDR1 and CDR2 from the germline V gene are SGHTA and FQGNSA.

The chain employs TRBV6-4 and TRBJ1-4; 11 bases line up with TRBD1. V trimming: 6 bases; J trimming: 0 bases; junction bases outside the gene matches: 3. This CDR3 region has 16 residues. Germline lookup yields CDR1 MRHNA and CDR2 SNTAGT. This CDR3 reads CASSGTGGATNEKLFF. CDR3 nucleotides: TGTGCCAGCAGCGGGACAGGGGGAGCAACTAATGAAAAACTGTTTTTT.

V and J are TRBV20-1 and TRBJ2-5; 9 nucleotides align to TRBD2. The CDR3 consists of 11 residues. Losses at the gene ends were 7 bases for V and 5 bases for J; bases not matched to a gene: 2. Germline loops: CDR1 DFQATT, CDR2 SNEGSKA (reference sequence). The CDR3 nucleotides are TGCAGTGGGGCGGGAGGGGAGACCCAGTACTTC. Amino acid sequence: CSGAGGETQYF.

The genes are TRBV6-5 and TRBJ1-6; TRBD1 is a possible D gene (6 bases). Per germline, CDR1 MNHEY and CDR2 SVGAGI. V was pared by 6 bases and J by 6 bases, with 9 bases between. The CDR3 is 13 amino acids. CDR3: CASRGAGNSPLHF. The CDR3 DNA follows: TGTGCCAGCAGGGGGGCTGGTAATTCACCCCTCCACTTT.

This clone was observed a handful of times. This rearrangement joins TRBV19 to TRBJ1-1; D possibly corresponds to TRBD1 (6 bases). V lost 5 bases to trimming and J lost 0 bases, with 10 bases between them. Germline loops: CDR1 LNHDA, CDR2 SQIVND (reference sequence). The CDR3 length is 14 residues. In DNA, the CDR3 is TGTGCCAGTAGTCCACAGGGCATGAACACTGAAGCTTTCTTT. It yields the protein CASSPQGMNTEAFF.

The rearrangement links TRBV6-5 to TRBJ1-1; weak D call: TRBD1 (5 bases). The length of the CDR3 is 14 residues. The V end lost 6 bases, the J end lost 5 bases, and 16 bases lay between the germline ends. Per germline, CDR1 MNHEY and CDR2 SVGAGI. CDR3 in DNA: TGTGCCAGCAGGCTTGGGGGGGGAAGGACTGAAGCTTTCTTT. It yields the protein CASRLGGGRTEAFF.

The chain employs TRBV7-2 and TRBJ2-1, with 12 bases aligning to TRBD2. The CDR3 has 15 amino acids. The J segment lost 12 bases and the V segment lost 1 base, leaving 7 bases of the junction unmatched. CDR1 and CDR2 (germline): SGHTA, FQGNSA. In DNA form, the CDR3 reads TGTGCCAGCAGCTTAGGACTAGCGGGAGACCTCATGCAGTTCTTC. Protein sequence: CASSLGLAGDLMQFF.

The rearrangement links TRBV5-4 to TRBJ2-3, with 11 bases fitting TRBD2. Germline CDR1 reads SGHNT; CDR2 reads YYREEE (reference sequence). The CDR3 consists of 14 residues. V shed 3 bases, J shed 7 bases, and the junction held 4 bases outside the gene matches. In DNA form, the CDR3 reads TGTGCCAGCAGCTCACTAGCGGGGGAGCATACGCAGTATTTT. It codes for CASSSLAGEHTQYF.

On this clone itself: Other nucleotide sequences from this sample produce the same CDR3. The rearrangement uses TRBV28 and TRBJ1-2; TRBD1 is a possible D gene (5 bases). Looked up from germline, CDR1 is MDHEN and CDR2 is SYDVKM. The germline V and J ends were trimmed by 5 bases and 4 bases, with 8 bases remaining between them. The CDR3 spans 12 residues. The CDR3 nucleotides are TGTGCCAGCAGTCAGGGTCCCTATGGCTACACCTTC. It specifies CASSQGPYGYTF.

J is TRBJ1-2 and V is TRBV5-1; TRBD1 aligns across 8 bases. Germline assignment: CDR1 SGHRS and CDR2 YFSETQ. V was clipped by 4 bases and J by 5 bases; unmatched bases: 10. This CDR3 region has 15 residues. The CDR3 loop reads CASSRDQGADYGYTF. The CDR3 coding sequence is TGCGCCAGCAGCCGAGACCAGGGGGCGGATTATGGCTACACCTTC. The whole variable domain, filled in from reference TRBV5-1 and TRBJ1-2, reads KAGVTQTPRYLIKTRGQQVTLSCSPISGHRSVSWYQQTPGQGLQFLFEYFSETQRNKGNFPGRFSGRQFSNSRSEMNVSTLELGDSALYLCASSRDQGADYGYTFGSGTRLTVV.

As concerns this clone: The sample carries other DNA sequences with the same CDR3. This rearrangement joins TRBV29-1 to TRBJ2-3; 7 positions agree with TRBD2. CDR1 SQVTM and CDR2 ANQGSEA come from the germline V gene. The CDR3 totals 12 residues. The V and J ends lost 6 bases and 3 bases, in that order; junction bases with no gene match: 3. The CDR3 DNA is TGCAGCGTGGGGGGGGGTACAGATACGCAGTATTTT. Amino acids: CSVGGGTDTQYF.